The clone carrying this T cell receptor (beta chain) was seen at least ten times. Its antigen is not known. Breast cancer patients provided tissue from their axillary draining lymph nodes. This record belongs to a study of breast tumors, draining lymph nodes, adjacent tissues. Study outcomes and limitations: The data were judged consistent with most tumor T cells coming from lymph node and expanding in tumor. Luminal-like breast cancer showed significantly greater tumor-nontumor repertoire similarity than basal-like breast cancer did.

The CDR3 runs to 13 residues. Losses at the gene ends were 6 bases for V and 4 bases for J; bases not matched to a gene: 5. CDR1 and CDR2 from the germline V gene are LNHDA and SQIVND (reference sequence). TCRdb redid the calling of the multiplex PCR reads with MiXCR, one entry per CDR3 protein. This table has 150,000 to 200,000 distinct CDR3 sequences, 25% to 40% appearing once. This TCR came from a female donor with breast cancer. Some clones in this sample may be carry-over from other donors' samples. The sequenced sample was axillary lymph node tissue. The rearrangement joins TRBV19 to TRBJ2-7; TRBD1 matches 8 bases. CDR3 in amino acids: CASRRTGYYEQYF. The CDR3 coding sequence is TGTGCCAGTAGAAGGACAGGGTATTACGAGCAGTACTTC.